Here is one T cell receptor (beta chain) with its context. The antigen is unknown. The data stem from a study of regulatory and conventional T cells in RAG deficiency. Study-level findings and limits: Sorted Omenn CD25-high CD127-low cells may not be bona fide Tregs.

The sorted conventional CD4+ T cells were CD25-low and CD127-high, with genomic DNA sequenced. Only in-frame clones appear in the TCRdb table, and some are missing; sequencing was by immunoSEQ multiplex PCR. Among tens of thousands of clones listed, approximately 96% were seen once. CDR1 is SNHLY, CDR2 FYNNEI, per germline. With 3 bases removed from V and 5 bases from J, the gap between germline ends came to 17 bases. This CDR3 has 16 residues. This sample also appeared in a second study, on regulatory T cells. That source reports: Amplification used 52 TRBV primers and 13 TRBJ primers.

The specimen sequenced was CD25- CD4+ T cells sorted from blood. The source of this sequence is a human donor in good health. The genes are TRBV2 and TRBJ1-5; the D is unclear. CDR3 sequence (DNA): TGTGCCAGCAGTGATCTAGGTGCAGCGACTGATCAGCCCCAGCATTTT. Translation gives CASSDLGAATDQPQHF.